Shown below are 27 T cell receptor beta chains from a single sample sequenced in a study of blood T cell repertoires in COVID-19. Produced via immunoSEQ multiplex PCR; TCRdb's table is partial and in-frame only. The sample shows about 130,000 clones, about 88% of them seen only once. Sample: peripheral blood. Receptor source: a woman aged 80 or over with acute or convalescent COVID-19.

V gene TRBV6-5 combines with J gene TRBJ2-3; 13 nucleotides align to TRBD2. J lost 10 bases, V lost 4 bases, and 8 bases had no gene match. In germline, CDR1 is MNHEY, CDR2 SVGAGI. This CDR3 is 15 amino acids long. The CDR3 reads CASSFPGTSGIAQYF. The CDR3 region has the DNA TGTGCCAGCAGTTTCCCCGGGACTAGCGGGATTGCGCAGTATTTT.

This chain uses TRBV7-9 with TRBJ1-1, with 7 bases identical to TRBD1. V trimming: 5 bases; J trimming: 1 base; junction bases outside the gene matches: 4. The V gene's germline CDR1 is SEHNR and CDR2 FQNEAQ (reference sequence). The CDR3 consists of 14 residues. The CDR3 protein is CASSLTGRNTEAFF. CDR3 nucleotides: TGTGCCAGCAGCCTGACAGGGAGGAACACTGAAGCTTTCTTT.

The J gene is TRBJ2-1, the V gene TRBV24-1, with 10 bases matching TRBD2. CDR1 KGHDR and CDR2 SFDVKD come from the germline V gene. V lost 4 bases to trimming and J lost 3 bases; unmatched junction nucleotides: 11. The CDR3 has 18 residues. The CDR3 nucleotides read TGTGCCACCAGTGACCCTTCCCCCGGGACTAGCGACTACAATGAGCAGTTCTTC. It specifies CATSDPSPGTSDYNEQFF.

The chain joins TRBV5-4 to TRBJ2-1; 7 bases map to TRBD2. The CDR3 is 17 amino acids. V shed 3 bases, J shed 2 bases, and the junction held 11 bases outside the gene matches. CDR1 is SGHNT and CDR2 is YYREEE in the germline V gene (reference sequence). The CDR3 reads CASSSSAGVDTYNEQFF. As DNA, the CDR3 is TGTGCCAGCAGCTCCTCGGCGGGGGTAGATACCTACAATGAGCAGTTCTTC.

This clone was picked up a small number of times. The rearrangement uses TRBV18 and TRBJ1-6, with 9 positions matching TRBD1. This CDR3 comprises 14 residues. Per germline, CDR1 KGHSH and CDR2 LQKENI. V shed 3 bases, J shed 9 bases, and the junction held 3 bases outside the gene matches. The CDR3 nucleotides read TGTGCCAGCTCACCGGGACAGGGCCTTTCACCCCTCCACTTT. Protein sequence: CASSPGQGLSPLHF. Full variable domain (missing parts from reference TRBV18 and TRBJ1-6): NAGVMQNPRHLVRRRGQEARLRCSPMKGHSHVYWYRQLPEEGLKFMVYLQKENIIDESGMPKERFSAEFPKEGPSILRIQQVVRGDSAAYFCASSPGQGLSPLHFGNGTRLTVT.

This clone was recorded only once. CDR3 in amino acids: CASSMGGVQETQYF. The CDR3 DNA reads as TGTGCCAGTAGTATGGGAGGAGTTCAAGAGACCCAGTACTTC. The chain couples TRBV19 to TRBJ2-5; possibly TRBD2 for D (6 bases). The germline V and J ends were trimmed by 3 bases and 2 bases, with 10 bases remaining between them. The CDR3 covers 14 residues. The V gene's germline CDR1 is LNHDA and CDR2 SQIVND (reference sequence).

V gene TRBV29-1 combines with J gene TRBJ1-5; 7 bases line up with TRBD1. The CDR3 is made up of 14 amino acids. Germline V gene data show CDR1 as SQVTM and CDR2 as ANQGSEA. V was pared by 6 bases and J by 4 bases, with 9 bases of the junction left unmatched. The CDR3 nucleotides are TGCAGCGTCATAGATGGGACAGCAAATCAGCCCCAGCATTTT. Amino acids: CSVIDGTANQPQHF. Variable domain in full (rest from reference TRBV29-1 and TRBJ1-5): SAVISQKPSRDICQRGTSLTIQCQVDSQVTMMFWYRQQPGQSLTLIATANQGSEATYESGFVIDKFPISRPNLTFSTLTVSNMSPEDSSIYLCSVIDGTANQPQHFGDGTRLSIL.

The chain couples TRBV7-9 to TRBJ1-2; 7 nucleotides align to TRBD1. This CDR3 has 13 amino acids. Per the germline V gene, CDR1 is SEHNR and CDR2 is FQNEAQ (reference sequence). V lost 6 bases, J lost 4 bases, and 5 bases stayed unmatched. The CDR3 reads CASSRDRAYGYTF. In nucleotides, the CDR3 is TGTGCCAGCAGTCGGGACAGAGCCTATGGCTACACCTTC.

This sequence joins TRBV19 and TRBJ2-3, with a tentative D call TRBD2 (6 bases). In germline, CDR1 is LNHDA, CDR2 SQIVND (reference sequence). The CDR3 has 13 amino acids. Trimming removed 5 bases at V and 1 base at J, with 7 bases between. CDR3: CASSPSGTDTQYF. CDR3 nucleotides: TGTGCCAGTAGTCCTAGCGGCACAGATACGCAGTATTTT.

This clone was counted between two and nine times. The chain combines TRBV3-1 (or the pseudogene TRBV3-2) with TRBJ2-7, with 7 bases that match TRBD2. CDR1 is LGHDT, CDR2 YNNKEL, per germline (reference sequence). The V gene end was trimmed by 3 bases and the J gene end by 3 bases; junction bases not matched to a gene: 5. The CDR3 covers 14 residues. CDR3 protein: CASSHLAENYEQYF. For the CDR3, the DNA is TGTGCCAGCAGCCATCTAGCGGAAAACTACGAGCAGTACTTC.

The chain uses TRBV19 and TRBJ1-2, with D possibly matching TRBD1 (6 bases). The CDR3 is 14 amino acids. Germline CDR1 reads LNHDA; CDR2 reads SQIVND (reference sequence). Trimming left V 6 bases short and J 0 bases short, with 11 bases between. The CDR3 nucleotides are TGTGCCAGTAGCCAGGGGCCTACTAACTATGGCTACACCTTC. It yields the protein CASSQGPTNYGYTF.

CDR3 protein: CASSLGPDTGELFF. Written as DNA, the CDR3 is TGTGCCAGCAGCTTGGGGCCCGACACCGGGGAGCTGTTTTTT. The chain uses TRBV5-4 and TRBJ2-2; D is uncertain. Trimming removed 0 bases from V and 3 bases from J, with 6 bases in between. The germline CDR1 and CDR2 sequences are SGHNT and YYREEE (reference sequence). The CDR3 consists of 14 residues.

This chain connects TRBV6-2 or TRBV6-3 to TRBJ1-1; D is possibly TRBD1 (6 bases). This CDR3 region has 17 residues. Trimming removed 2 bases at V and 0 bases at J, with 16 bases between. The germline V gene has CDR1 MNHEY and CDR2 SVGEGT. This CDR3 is CASSYLLRDNMNTEAFF. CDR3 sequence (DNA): TGTGCCAGCAGTTACCTCCTCCGGGACAACATGAACACTGAAGCTTTCTTT.

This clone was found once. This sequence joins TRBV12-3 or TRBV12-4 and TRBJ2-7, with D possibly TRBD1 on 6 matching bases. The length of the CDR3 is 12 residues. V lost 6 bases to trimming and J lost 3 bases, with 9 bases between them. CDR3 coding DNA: TGTGCCAGCAGCCGGGACAACTACGAGCAGTACTTC. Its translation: CASSRDNYEQYF.

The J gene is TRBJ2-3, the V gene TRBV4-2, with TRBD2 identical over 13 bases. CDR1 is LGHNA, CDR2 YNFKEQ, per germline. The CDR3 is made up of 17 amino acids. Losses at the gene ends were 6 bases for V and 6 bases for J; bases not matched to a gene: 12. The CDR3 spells CASSLLYGTSGEDTQYF. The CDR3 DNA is TGTGCCAGCAGTCTATTGTACGGGACTAGCGGGGAGGATACGCAGTATTTT.

The CDR3 protein is CASSLSRNTEAFF. In DNA form, the CDR3 reads TGTGCCAGCAGCTTGTCCCGGAACACTGAAGCTTTCTTT. The V gene is TRBV5-6, the J gene TRBJ1-1; no reliable D call. The CDR3 consists of 13 residues. V gave up 1 base and J gave up 1 base, with 5 bases separating them. Germline V gene sequence: CDR1 SGHDT, CDR2 YYEEEE.

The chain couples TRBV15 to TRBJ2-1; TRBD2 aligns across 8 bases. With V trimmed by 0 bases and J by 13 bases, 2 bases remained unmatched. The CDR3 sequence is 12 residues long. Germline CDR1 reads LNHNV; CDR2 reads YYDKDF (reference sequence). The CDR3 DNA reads TGTGCCACCAGCAGAGATTGGACTAGCCAGTTCTTC. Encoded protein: CATSRDWTSQFF.

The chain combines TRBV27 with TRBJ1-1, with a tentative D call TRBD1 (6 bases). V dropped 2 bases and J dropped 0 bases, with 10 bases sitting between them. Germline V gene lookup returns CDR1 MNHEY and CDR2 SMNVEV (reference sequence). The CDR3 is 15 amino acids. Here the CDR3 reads CASSLGGGLNTEAFF. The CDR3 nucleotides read TGTGCCAGCAGTTTAGGGGGCGGGTTGAACACTGAAGCTTTCTTT.

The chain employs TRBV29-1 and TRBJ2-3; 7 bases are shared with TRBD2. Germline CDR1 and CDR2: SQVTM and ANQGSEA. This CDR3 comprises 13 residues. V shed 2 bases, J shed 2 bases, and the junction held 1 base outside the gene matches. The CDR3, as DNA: TGCAGCGTTGAACTAGCGGCCACAGATACGCAGTATTTT. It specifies CSVELAATDTQYF.

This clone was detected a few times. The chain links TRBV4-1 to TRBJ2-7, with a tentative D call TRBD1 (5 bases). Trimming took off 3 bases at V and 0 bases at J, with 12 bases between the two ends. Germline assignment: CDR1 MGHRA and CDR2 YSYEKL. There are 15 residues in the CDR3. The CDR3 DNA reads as TGCGCCAGCAGCCAGGAGACAGTGTACTCCTACGAGCAGTACTTC. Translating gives CASSQETVYSYEQYF.

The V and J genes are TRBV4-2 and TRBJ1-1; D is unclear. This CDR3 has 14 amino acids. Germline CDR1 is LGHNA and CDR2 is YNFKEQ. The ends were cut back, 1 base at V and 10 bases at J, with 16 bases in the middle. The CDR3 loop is CASSQVGGMAVAFF. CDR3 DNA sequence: TGTGCCAGCAGCCAAGTGGGCGGGATGGCTGTAGCTTTCTTT.

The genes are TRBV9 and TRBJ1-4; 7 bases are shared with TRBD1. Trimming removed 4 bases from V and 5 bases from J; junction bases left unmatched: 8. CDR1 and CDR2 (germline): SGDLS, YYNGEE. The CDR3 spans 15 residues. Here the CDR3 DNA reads TGTGCCAGCAGCTCCATTGGGACAGTCAATGAAAAACTGTTTTTT. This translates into CASSSIGTVNEKLFF.

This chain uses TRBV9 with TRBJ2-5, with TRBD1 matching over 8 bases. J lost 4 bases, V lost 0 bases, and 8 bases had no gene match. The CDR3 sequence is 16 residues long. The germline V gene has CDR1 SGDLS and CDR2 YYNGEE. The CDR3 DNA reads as TGTGCCAGCAGCGTAGGGGCAGGGGGCATGGTAGAGACCCAGTACTTC. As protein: CASSVGAGGMVETQYF.

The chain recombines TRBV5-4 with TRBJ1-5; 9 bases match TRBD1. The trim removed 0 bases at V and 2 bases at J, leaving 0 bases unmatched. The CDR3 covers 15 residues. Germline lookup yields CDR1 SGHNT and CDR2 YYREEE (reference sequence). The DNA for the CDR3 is TGTGCCAGCAGCTTGGACAGGGGGCGCAATCAGCCCCAGCATTTT. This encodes CASSLDRGRNQPQHF.

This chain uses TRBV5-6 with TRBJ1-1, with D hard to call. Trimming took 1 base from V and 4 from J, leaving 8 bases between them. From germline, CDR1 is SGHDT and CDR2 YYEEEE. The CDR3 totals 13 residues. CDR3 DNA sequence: TGTGCCAGCAGCTTGCCCCGAGGCACTGAAGCTTTCTTT. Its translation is CASSLPRGTEAFF.

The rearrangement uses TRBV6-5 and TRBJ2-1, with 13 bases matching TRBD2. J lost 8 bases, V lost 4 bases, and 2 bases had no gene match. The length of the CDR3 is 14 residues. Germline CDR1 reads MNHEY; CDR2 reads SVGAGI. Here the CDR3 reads CASSLTSGRDEQFF. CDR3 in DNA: TGTGCCAGCAGTTTAACTAGCGGGAGGGATGAGCAGTTCTTC.

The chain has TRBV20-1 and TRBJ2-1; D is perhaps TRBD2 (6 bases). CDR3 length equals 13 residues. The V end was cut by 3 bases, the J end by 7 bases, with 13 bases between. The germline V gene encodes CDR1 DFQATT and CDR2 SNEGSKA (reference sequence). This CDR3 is CSASERALNEQFF. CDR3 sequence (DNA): TGCAGTGCTAGTGAGCGGGCCCTGAATGAGCAGTTCTTC.